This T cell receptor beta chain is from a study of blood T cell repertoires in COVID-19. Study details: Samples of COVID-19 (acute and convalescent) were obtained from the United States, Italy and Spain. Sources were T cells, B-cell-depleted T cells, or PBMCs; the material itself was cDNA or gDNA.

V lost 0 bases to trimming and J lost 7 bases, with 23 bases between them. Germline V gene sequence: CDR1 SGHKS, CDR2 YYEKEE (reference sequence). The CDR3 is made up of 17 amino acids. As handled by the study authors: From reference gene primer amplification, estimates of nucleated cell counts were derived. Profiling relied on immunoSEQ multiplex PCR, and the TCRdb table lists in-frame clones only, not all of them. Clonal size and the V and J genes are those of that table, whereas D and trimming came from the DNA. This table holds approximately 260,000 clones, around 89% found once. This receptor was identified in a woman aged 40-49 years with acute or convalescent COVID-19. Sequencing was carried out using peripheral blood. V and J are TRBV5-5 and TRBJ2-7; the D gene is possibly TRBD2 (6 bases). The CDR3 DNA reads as TGTGCCAGCAGCTTGGCCGGGCGGAAGGAGGGAGTAGGGGAGCAGTACGTC. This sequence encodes CASSLAGRKEGVGEQYV.